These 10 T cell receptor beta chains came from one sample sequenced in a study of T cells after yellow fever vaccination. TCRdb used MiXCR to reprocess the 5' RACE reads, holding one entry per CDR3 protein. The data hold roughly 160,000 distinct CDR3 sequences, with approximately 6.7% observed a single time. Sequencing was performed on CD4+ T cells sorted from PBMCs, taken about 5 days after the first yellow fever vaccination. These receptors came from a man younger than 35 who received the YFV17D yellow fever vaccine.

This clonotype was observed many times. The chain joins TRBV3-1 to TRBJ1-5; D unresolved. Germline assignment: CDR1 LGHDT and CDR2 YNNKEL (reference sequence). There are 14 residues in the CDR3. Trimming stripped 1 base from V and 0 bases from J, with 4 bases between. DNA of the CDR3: TGTGCCAGCAGCCAAGCTTATAGCAATCAGCCCCAGCATTTT. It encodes CASSQAYSNQPQHF.

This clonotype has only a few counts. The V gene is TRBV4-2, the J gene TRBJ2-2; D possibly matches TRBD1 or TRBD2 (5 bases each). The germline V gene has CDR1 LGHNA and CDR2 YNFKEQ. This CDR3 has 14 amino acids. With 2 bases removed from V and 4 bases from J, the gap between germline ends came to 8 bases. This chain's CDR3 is CASSQRGATGELFF. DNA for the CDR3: TGTGCCAGCAGCCAAAGAGGGGCCACCGGGGAGCTGTTTTTT.

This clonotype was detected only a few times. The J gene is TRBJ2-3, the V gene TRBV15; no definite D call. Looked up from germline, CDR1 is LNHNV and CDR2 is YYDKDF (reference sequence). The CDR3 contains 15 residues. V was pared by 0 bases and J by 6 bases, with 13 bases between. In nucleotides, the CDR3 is TGTGCCACCAGCAGAGAAGGTACCTCCTCGGATACGCAGTATTTT. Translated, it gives CATSREGTSSDTQYF.

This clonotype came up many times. CDR3 sequence: CSARELAGGAYQETQYF. In nucleotides, the CDR3 is TGCAGTGCTAGAGAGCTGGCGGGGGGGGCCTACCAAGAGACCCAGTACTTC. This sequence joins TRBV20-1 and TRBJ2-5; 9 bases are shared with TRBD2. The germline gives CDR1 DFQATT, CDR2 SNEGSKA (reference sequence). This CDR3 comprises 17 residues. Losses at the gene ends were 0 bases for V and 0 bases for J; bases not matched to a gene: 8.

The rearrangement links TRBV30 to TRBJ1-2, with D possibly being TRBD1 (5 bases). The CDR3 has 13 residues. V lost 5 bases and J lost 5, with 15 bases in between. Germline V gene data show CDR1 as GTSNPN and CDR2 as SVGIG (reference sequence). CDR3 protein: CAWGLGRGYGYTF. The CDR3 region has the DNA TGTGCCTGGGGCCTGGGACGGGGATATGGCTACACCTTC.

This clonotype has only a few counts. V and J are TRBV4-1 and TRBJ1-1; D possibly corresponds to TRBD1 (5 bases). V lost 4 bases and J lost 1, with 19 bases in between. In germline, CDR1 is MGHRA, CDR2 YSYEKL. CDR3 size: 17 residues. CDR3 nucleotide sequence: TGCGCCAGCAGCCCAGGGAGGGTTTACAGATCGAACACTGAAGCTTTCTTT. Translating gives CASSPGRVYRSNTEAFF.

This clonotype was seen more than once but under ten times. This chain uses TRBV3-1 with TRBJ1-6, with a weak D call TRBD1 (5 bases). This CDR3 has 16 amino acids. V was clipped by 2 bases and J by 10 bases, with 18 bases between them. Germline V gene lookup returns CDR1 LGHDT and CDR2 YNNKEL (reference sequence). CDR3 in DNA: TGTGCCAGCAGCCAACGAAGTCAGGGATTATGGTCACCCCTCCACTTT. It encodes CASSQRSQGLWSPLHF.

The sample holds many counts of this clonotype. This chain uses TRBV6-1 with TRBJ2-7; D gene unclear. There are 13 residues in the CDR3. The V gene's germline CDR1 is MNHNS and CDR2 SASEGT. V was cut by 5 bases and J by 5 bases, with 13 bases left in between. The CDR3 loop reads CASSPPQMDEQYF. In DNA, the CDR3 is TGTGCCAGCAGTCCACCCCAAATGGACGAGCAGTACTTC.

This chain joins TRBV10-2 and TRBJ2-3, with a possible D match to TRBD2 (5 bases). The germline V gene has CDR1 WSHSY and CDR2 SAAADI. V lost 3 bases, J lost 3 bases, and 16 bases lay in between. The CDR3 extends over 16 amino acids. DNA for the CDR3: TGCGCCAGCAGTGAACGGGGTAGGGTTTGGACAGATACGCAGTATTTT. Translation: CASSERGRVWTDTQYF.

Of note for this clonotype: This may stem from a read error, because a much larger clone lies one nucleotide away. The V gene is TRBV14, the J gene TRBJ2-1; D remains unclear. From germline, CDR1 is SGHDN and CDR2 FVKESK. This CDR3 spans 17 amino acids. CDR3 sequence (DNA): TGTGCCAGCAGCCAAGATGTTGGCTTCAGCTCCAACAATGAGCAGTTCTTC. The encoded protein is CASSQDVGFSSNNEQFF.